The sequence of this T cell receptor beta chain was determined in a study of blood T cell repertoires in COVID-19. Background on the study: Sites across the United States, Italy and Spain contributed samples from acute and convalescent COVID-19. T cells, B-cell-depleted T cells, or PBMCs supplied cDNA or gDNA.

The V and J ends lost 2 bases and 5 bases, in that order; junction bases with no gene match: 5. Germline V gene lookup returns CDR1 SGHRS and CDR2 YFSETQ. CDR3 length: 15 residues. Original analysis: Using reference gene primer amplification, nucleated cell counts were estimated. Clones were sequenced by immunoSEQ multiplex PCR, and TCRdb holds only the in-frame ones, with some missing. That table furnishes V, J and clone size, whereas the DNA furnished D and trimming. This sample has some 160,000 clones, with 80% found just once. The receptor was derived from a man between 65 and 80 years old with active or convalescent COVID-19. Material for sequencing was peripheral blood. The chain combines TRBV5-1 with TRBJ2-1; 9 bases are a match to TRBD1. For the CDR3, the DNA is TGCGCCAGCAGCTTCCTGACAGGGGGAGACAATGAGCAGTTCTTC. Protein product: CASSFLTGGDNEQFF. Drawing the rest from reference TRBV5-1 and TRBJ2-1, the complete variable domain is KAGVTQTPRYLIKTRGQQVTLSCSPISGHRSVSWYQQTPGQGLQFLFEYFSETQRNKGNFPGRFSGRQFSNSRSEMNVSTLELGDSALYLCASSFLTGGDNEQFFGPGTRLTVL.